This entry concerns a single TCR beta chain. What it binds is not known. Method: immunoSEQ multiplex PCR; TCRdb's copy keeps in-frame clones and lacks some. The sample carries tens of thousands of clones, 95% to 96% recorded once. J gave up 4 bases and V 4 bases, and 6 bases lay outside the gene matches. The length of the CDR3 is 15 residues. Germline-derived CDR1 and CDR2 are SNHLY and FYNNEI. This specimen comes from a study of T cells in tuberculosis. Study summary: This South African cohort compared adolescents with or without latent tuberculosis against adults with active tuberculosis. The study, taken as a whole, reports: Smaller distances to GMM-specific TCRs suggested their expansion in active tuberculosis. Using the GMM-specific repertoire gave under 90% accuracy versus approximately 70% with motifs.

V gene TRBV2 combines with J gene TRBJ2-1, with 8 nucleotides matching TRBD1. The TCR sequence derives from a donor between 10 and 35 years old with latent tuberculosis or without tuberculosis infection. Sequencing was performed on PBMCs. CDR3 residues: CASSASQGAYNEQFF. DNA of the CDR3: TGTGCCAGCAGTGCCAGTCAGGGGGCTTACAATGAGCAGTTCTTC.